This record covers a single T cell receptor beta chain. The assay was immunoSEQ multiplex PCR, and TCRdb's table has in-frame clones only and misses some. Here the sample spans over 15,000 clones, 75% to 90% being singletons. This entry belongs to a study of blood T cell repertoires in COVID-19. Study-level information: Whether acute or convalescent, the COVID-19 samples came from the United States, Italy and Spain.

The sequence derives from a man at least 80 years old with acute or convalescent COVID-19. Sequenced material: peripheral blood.

CDR3 bases: TGCGCCAGCAGCTTGGCCGGACAGGGAGGATATGGCTACACCTTC. Its translation is CASSLAGQGGYGYTF. The V gene is TRBV5-1, the J gene TRBJ1-2; the match to TRBD1 covers 8 bases. Trimming at V came to 0 bases and at J to 5 bases, leaving 6 bases not matched to a gene. Germline V CDR1 and CDR2: SGHRS, YFSETQ. The CDR3 covers 15 residues.